The clone carrying this T cell receptor (beta chain) showed up just a few times. As yet, its antigen is unknown. This entry is derived from a study of T cells in Graves' hyperthyroidism and ophthalmopathy. The overall study: The blood sample was taken at first diagnosis, before treatment began.

General observations from the study: The majority of expanded thyroid clonotypes above 0.001 also appeared in blood.

Researchers amplified the TCR beta CDR3 regions from RNA transcripts. A first-round RT-PCR of the TCR CDR3 used the HTBI primer set. TCRdb reanalysed the multiplex PCR reads using MiXCR and keeps one entry per CDR3 protein. The profile shows approximately 620,000 distinct CDR3 sequences, about 15% of them singletons. Germline CDR1 reads SGHTS; CDR2 reads YDEGEE. The junction had 4 bases not matched to a gene; V was cut back by 3 bases and J by 1 base. This CDR3 has 15 residues. This sequence originates from a woman younger than 45 with Graves' hyperthyroidism that later progressed to Graves' ophthalmopathy. The chain is built from TRBV5-8 and TRBJ2-3; 8 bases align to TRBD2. Sequencing used blood. The CDR3 DNA is TGTGCCAGCAGCTGGAGCGGGAGAGGCACAGATACGCAGTATTTT. It translates to CASSWSGRGTDTQYF.